What follows is one T cell receptor beta chain and its context. Original data processing: Researchers report that nucleated cell counts were estimated from reference gene primer amplification. Profiling relied on immunoSEQ multiplex PCR, and the TCRdb table lists in-frame clones only, not all of them. D and trimming come from the DNA, and the V and J calls and clone size come from that table. The sample includes more than 85,000 clones, 91% of them seen just once. This sample is part of a study of blood T cell repertoires in COVID-19. In the study overall: Sources were T cells, B-cell-depleted T cells, or PBMCs; the material itself was cDNA or gDNA.

V trimming: 3 bases; J trimming: 4 bases; junction bases outside the gene matches: 6. The CDR3 totals 15 residues. Germline CDR1 SGHTA, CDR2 FQGNSA. The sequenced material came from peripheral blood. V is TRBV7-2 and J is TRBJ1-5; 7 nucleotides align to TRBD1. The receptor was isolated from a man younger than 35 with acute or convalescent COVID-19. CDR3 sequence reads: CASSLMTGSNQPQHF. The CDR3 DNA follows: TGTGCCAGCAGCTTGATGACAGGGTCGAATCAGCCCCAGCATTTT.